This TCR beta chain is from a study of T-cell reconstitution after alpha-beta-depleted transplantation in children. Notes on the study in general: Reported findings indicate that, about two months after transplant, alpha-beta T cells came from several hundred expanded clones, which were derived from non-depleted graft cells. Elevated TCRbeta diversity at day 60 was traced, in some patients, to surviving recipient T cells and thymic progenitors. Diversity and T-cell counts at one year after transplant derived mostly from new T cells.

Concerning this clonotype: Antigen specificity is unknown.

As it was prepared, the TCRbeta library received unique molecular identifiers. MiXCR, run by TCRdb on the PCR reads, gives a single entry per CDR3 protein. The table includes 250,000 to 300,000 distinct CDR3 sequences, approximately 7.3% detected once. Germline CDR1 DFQATT, CDR2 SNEGSKA (reference sequence). Trimming pared 0 bases from V and 4 bases from J, leaving 7 bases between. CDR3 length: 13 amino acids. The sequences come from peripheral blood, collected 360 days after TCRalphabeta/CD19-depleted stem cell transplant. This rearrangement joins TRBV20-1 to TRBJ2-1; D not resolved. This clonotype was obtained from a female patient aged 2 to 10 who had a stem cell transplant for Fanconi anemia, so the T cells may come from the graft donor. The CDR3 here is CSARDPNYNEQFF. DNA of the CDR3: TGCAGTGCTAGAGATCCTAATTACAATGAGCAGTTCTTC.